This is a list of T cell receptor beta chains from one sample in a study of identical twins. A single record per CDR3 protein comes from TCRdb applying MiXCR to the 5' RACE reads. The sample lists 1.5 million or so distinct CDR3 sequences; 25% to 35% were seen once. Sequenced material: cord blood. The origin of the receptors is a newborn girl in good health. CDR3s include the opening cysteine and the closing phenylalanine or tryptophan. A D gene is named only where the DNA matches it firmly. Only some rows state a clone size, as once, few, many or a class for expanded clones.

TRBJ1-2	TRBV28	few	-	TGTGCCAGCAGGCCGACACAGGGATTTTATGGCTACACCTTC	CASRPTQGFYGYTF
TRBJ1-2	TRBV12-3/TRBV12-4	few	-	TGTGCCAGCAGTTTATATTTAGAGACCTATGGCTACACCTTC	CASSLYLETYGYTF
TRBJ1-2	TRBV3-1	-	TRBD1	TGTGCCAGCAGCCCTACTCGTCGGGACAGAGCTAACTATGGCTACACCTTC	CASSPTRRDRANYGYTF
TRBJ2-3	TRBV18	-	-	TGTGCCAGCTCACCCGACTTCACAGATACGCAGTATTTT	CASSPDFTDTQYF
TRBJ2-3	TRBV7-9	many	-	TGTGCCAGCACTCTAGAGGCAGATACGCAGTATTTT	CASTLEADTQYF
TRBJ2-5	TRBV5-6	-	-	TGTGCCAGCAGCCAATATTTGCGTTACCAAGAGACCCAGTACTTC	CASSQYLRYQETQYF
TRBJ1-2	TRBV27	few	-	TGTGCCAGCAGTCCCGGGACATCCTTCTATGGCTACACCTTC	CASSPGTSFYGYTF
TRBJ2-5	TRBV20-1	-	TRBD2	TGCAGTGCTAGATCGACTAGCGGGGAGCAGTACTTC	CSARSTSGEQYF
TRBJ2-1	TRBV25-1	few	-	TGTGCCTCCCTAGCAATTAATGGGAATGAGCAGTTCTTC	CASLAINGNEQFF
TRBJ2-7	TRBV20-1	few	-	TGCAGTGCTAGACAGGCGGGCTCCTACGAGCAGTACTTC	CSARQAGSYEQYF
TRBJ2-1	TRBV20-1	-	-	TGCAGTGCTAGAGATGCCATTAAGTCCTACAATGAGCAGTTCTTC	CSARDAIKSYNEQFF
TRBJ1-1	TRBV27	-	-	TGTGCCAGCAGTCCTCTGGGGGGCGCAGCTTTCTTT	CASSPLGGAAFF
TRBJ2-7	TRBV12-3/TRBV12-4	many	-	TGTGCCAGCAGTTTAGAAGCAGGGACGGTCTACGAGCAGTACTTC	CASSLEAGTVYEQYF
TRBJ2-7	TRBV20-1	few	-	TGCAGTGCTAGGGTTATCCTGGACAGTTACGAGCAGTACTTC	CSARVILDSYEQYF
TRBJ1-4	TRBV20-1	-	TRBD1	TGCACCGGACAGGGGGATGAAAAACTGTTTTTT	CTGQGDEKLFF
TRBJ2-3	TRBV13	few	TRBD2	TGTGCCAGCAGCTTGGAGGGACTAGCGGGATCCCCTAGCACAGATACGCAGTATTTT	CASSLEGLAGSPSTDTQYF
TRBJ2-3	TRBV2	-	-	TGTGCCAGCTCCAAGGACATTAGCACAGATACGCAGTATTTT	CASSKDISTDTQYF
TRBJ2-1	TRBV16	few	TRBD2	TGTGCCAGCAGCCAATCACTAGCGGGAGCCTACAATGAGCAGTTCTTC	CASSQSLAGAYNEQFF